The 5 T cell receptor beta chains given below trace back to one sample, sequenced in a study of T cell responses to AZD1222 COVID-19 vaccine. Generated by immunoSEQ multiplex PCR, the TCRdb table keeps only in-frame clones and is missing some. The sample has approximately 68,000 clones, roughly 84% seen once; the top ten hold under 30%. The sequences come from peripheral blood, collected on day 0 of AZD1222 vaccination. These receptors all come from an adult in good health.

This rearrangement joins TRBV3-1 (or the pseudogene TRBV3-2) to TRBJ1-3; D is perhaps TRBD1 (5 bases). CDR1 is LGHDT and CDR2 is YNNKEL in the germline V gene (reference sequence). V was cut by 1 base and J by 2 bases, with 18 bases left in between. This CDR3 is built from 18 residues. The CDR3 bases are TGTGCCAGCAGCCAAGGGTTTACAGGCGGTCGCGCTGGAAACACCATATATTTT. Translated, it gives CASSQGFTGGRAGNTIYF.

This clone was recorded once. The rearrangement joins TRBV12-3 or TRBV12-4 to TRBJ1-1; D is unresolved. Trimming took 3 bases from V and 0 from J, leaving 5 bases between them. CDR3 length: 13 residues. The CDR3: CASSFSMNTEAFF. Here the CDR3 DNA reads TGTGCCAGCAGTTTTAGCATGAACACTGAAGCTTTCTTT.

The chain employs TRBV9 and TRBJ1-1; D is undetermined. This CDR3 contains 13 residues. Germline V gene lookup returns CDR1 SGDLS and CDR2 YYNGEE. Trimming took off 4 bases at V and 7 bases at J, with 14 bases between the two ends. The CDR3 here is CASSPSRTDEAFF. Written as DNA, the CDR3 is TGTGCCAGCAGCCCCAGCAGGACGGATGAAGCTTTCTTT.

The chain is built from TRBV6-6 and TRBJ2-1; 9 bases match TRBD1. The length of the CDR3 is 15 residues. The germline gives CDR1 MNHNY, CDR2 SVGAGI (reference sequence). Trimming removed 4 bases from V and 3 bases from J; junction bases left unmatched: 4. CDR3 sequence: CASSLPGQGYNEQFF. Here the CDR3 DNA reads TGTGCCAGCAGTTTACCGGGACAGGGCTACAATGAGCAGTTCTTC.

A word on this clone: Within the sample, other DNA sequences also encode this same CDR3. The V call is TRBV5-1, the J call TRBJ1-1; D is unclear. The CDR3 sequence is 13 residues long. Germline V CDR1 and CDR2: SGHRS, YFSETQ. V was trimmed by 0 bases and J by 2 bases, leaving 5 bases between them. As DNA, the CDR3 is TGCGCCAGCAGCTTGGGCAGTAACACTGAAGCTTTCTTT. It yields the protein CASSLGSNTEAFF.